This TCR beta chain was observed in a study of T-cell reconstitution after alpha-beta-depleted transplantation in children. This clonotype appeared once. With a much larger clone just one base away, this may be a read error. Unique molecular identifiers were incorporated into the prepared TCRbeta library. TCRdb analysed the PCR reads with MiXCR anew, one entry per CDR3 protein. The data contain about 400,000 distinct CDR3 sequences, roughly 20% of them singletons. This clonotype was obtained from a human donor who donated a stem cell graft to a child with acute myeloid leukemia. Sequenced here: PBMCs from the stem cell graft donor, sampled from the stem cell graft.

CDR3 region: CASTYNEQFF. DNA for the CDR3: TGTGCCAGCACTTACAATGAGCAGTTCTTC. The chain links TRBV5-5 to TRBJ2-1; D not resolved. The CDR3 loop spans 10 amino acids. Germline CDR1 and CDR2: SGHKS and YYEKEE (reference sequence). V lost 6 bases, J lost 4 bases, and 2 bases lay in between.